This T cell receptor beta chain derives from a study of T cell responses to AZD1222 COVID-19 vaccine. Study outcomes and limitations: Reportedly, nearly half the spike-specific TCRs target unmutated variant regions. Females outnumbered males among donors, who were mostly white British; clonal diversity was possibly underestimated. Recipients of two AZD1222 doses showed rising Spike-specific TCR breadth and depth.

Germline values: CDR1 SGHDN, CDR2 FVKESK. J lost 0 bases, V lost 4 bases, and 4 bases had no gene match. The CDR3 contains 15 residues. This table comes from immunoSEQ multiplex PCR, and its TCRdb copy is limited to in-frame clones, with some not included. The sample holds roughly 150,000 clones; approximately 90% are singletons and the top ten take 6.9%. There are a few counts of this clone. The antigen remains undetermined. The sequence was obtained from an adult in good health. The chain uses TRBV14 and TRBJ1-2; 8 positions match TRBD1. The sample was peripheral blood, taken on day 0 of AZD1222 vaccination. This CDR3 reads CASSPTGASNYGYTF. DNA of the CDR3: TGTGCCAGCAGCCCGACAGGGGCATCTAACTATGGCTACACCTTC.